The 20 T cell receptor beta chains below come from one sample, sequenced in a study of tumor and adjacent non-tumor tissue in lung cancer. No cell sorting was done before RNA was extracted from the tissue. Distant lung tissue was collected more than 3 cm away from the tumor edge. Three rounds of nested PCR, following a modified ARM-PCR protocol, produced the TCRbeta library. A single record per CDR3 protein comes from TCRdb applying MiXCR to the multiplex PCR reads. Of over 80,000 distinct CDR3 sequences detected, 75% to 85% appear once; the ten largest clones hold 21%. What was sequenced was distant non-tumor lung tissue. These receptors were obtained from a woman aged 45 to 65 with non-small cell lung cancer.

The chain carries TRBV20-1 and TRBJ2-7; D is possibly TRBD2 (5 bases). Trimming cost V 3 bases and J 3 bases, with 12 bases left between them. This CDR3 has 13 residues. Germline V gene data show CDR1 as DFQATT and CDR2 as SNEGSKA (reference sequence). CDR3 sequence: CSASARDFYEQYF. As DNA, the CDR3 is TGCAGTGCTAGCGCTCGGGATTTCTACGAGCAGTACTTC.

Concerning this clonotype: A much larger clone sits a single nucleotide away, making a read error possible. The chain employs TRBV20-1 and TRBJ2-1, with 13 bases aligning to TRBD2. The CDR3 sequence is 17 residues long. Per the germline V gene, CDR1 is DFQATT and CDR2 is SNEGSKA (reference sequence). CDR3 DNA: TGCAGGGTATCCGGGACTAGCGGGACCGCTACCTACAATGAGCAGTTCTTC. It is translated as CRVSGTSGTATYNEQFF.

Concerning this clonotype itself: Sequence at one end of the junction differs from germline and may be a read error. V and J are TRBV28 and TRBJ2-3; no clear D. CDR3 size: 13 residues. Germline CDR1 reads MDHEN; CDR2 reads SYDVKM. Here the CDR3 DNA reads TGTGCCAGTAGTTGGATTGCAACAGATACACAGTATTTT. It yields the protein CASSWIATDTQYF.

This clonotype came up once. This may come from a read error, since a much larger clone is one base off. The chain uses TRBV2 and TRBJ2-7; perhaps TRBD1 as D (5 bases). This CDR3 has 12 amino acids. From germline, CDR1 is SNHLY and CDR2 FYNNEI. The CDR3 spells CARSVRGDEQYF. In nucleotides, the CDR3 is TGTGCCAGAAGTGTAAGGGGCGACGAGCAGTACTTC.

Of note for this clonotype: The junction departs from the called germline gene at one end, perhaps through a read error. The rearrangement joins TRBV29-1 to TRBJ1-1; 7 nucleotides agree with TRBD1. Germline assignment: CDR1 SQVTM and CDR2 ANQGSEA. The CDR3 loop spans 15 amino acids. Here the CDR3 DNA reads TGCAGCGTTGAAGGGATAGGGGGCGCGAACACTGAGGCTTTCTTT. Its translation: CSVEGIGGANTEAFF.

This clonotype occurred once. The CDR3 is CSAGKRDGGEQFF. DNA of the CDR3: TGCAGCGCCGGGAAGAGGGACGGAGGTGAGCAGTTCTTC. The chain employs TRBV29-1 and TRBJ2-1; D possibly matches TRBD1 or TRBD2 (5 bases each). Looked up from germline, CDR1 is SQVTM and CDR2 is ANQGSEA. Trimming stripped 7 bases from V and 9 bases from J, with 19 bases between. This CDR3 contains 13 residues.

This clonotype occurred a few times. Likely a read error: the CDR3 ends without its conserved phenylalanine or tryptophan. The chain uses TRBV4-1 and TRBJ1-2; no reliable D call. The length of the CDR3 is 14 residues. From germline, CDR1 is MGHRA and CDR2 YSYEKL. In DNA, the CDR3 is TGCGCCGGCAGCCTATCCGGGCCTCACTATGGCTACACCATC. It translates to CAGSLSGPHYGYTI.

V and J are TRBV5-1 and TRBJ1-5; D is possibly TRBD1 (5 bases). V lost 5 bases and J lost 5, with 14 bases in between. Germline loops: CDR1 SGHRS, CDR2 YFSETQ. The CDR3 is 14 amino acids. CDR3 nucleotides: TGCGCCAGCAGGGGGGACGGCAGCTATCAGCCCCAGCATTTT. Its translation is CASRGDGSYQPQHF.

In the case of this clonotype: One end of the junction does not line up with germline, which may come from a read error. The rearrangement links TRBV29-1 to TRBJ2-1, with 14 bases identical to TRBD2. The CDR3 has 17 amino acids. In germline, CDR1 is SQVTM, CDR2 ANQGSEA. The CDR3 DNA reads TGCAGCGGGGCCGGGACTAGCGGGAGAGTGACGTGGATTGAGCAGTCCTTC. It specifies CSGAGTSGRVTWIEQSF.

This clonotype was recorded only once. This could be a read error, since a much larger clone is one nucleotide away. It is likely a read error, because the conserved phenylalanine at the end of the CDR3 is missing. This chain links TRBV28 with TRBJ1-2, with D perhaps matching TRBD1 (5 bases). This CDR3 has 12 residues. Germline loops: CDR1 MDHEN, CDR2 SYDVKM. Trimming took off 6 bases at V and 8 bases at J, with 13 bases between the two ends. The CDR3 spells CASRTGRAGYTL. For the CDR3, the DNA is TGTGCCAGCAGGACCGGCAGGGCCGGCTACACCCTC.

This clonotype is a singleton in its sample. This could be a read error, since a much larger clone is one nucleotide away. The gene calls are TRBV30 and TRBJ2-1; D is perhaps TRBD1 (6 bases). This CDR3 comprises 12 residues. Trimming stripped 2 bases from V and 9 bases from J, with 11 bases between. Germline V gives CDR1 GTSNPN, CDR2 SVGIG (reference sequence). The CDR3 bases are TGTGCCTGGAGTTTCACAGGGAGTGAGCAGTTCTTC. Amino acid sequence: CAWSFTGSEQFF. The full variable domain, in which reference TRBV30 and TRBJ2-1 provide the parts outside the CDR3, is SQTIHQWPATLVQPVGSPLSLECTVEGTSNPNLYWYRQAAGRGLQLLFYSVGIGQISSEVPQNLSASRPQDRQFILSSKKLLLSDSGFYLCAWSFTGSEQFFGPGTRLTVL.

This clonotype was observed a handful of times. A much larger clone is a single base away; this may be a read error. This sequence joins TRBV6-2 or TRBV6-3 and TRBJ2-1, with D perhaps assigned TRBD1 or TRBD2 (5 bases each). CDR3 length equals 13 residues. Germline CDR1 MNHEY, CDR2 SVGEGT. The CDR3 here is CASSLVRDHEQLF. The CDR3, as DNA: TGTGCCAGCAGTTTGGTCAGGGACCATGAGCAGCTCTTC.

Concerning this clonotype itself: As the CDR3 is not closed by the conserved phenylalanine or tryptophan, this likely results from a read error. V gene TRBV12-3 or TRBV12-4 combines with J gene TRBJ2-2, with TRBD1 identical over 7 bases. The trim removed 6 bases at V and 14 bases at J, leaving 12 bases unmatched. The CDR3 sequence is 13 residues long. As DNA, the CDR3 is TGTGCCAGCAGACGACAGGGTACCGTGAAACTGTTTTCT. Residues: CASRRQGTVKLFS.

There are a few counts of this clonotype. This may arise from a read error, as a much more abundant clone is one base away. This chain links TRBV7-8 with TRBJ2-7; no reliable D call. The CDR3 length is 12 residues. The germline V gene encodes CDR1 SGHVS and CDR2 FQNEAQ. The CDR3 loop reads CASSMTRNERYF. The CDR3 DNA reads as TGTGCCAGCAGCATGACAAGGAACGAGCGGTACTTC.

In the case of this clonotype: The junction does not match germline at one end; this may be a read error. V usage is TRBV29-1 and J usage is TRBJ2-1; the D gene could be TRBD1 or TRBD2 (5 bases each). The CDR3 contains 13 residues. Germline loops: CDR1 SQVTM, CDR2 ANQGSEA. CDR3 nucleotide sequence: TGCAGCGTTGCCCAGAGGGCGGACAATAAGCAGTTCTTC. Translation gives CSVAQRADNKQFF.

The V and J genes are TRBV29-1 and TRBJ2-3; 12 bases fit TRBD2. Germline-derived CDR1 and CDR2 are SQVTM and ANQGSEA. This CDR3 region has 14 residues. CDR3 residues: CGVSSGRESDTQYF. DNA for the CDR3: TGCGGTGTTTCTAGCGGGAGGGAGTCAGATACGCAGTATTTT.

Concerning this clonotype: The junction and the germline gene differ at one end; a read error may be behind it. This rearrangement joins TRBV10-1 to TRBJ1-1; TRBD1 agrees at 8 bases. The CDR3 contains 13 residues. The germline CDR1 and CDR2 sequences are WNHNN and SYGVQD (reference sequence). The CDR3, as DNA: TGCGCCAGCATCGCCGACAGGGGCGCTGAAGTTTTCTTT. Translating gives CASIADRGAEVFF.

As concerns this clonotype: With a much larger clone just one base away, this may be a read error. The CDR3 carries no conserved terminal phenylalanine or tryptophan, so it likely arises from a read error. The CDR3: CASSPPLGVEETQYL. CDR3 nucleotides: TGCGCCAGCAGCCCACCGCTTGGGGTGGAGGAGACCCAGTACTTA. The V call is TRBV5-1, the J call TRBJ2-5; D remains ambiguous. Germline CDR1 SGHRS, CDR2 YFSETQ. The CDR3 length is 15 residues. V was shortened by 4 bases and J by 5 bases, with 18 bases between the two germline ends.

In the case of this clonotype: Here the CDR3 omits its conserved ending phenylalanine or tryptophan, so a read error is the likely source. The chain employs TRBV20-1 and TRBJ1-1; D is ambiguous. CDR1 is DFQATT, CDR2 SNEGSKA, per germline (reference sequence). V shed 1 base and J shed 6 bases, with 12 bases lying between them. The CDR3 covers 13 residues. DNA for the CDR3: TGCAGTGCTAGAGGATGGTCGGACGCTGAAGCTTTCATT. Amino acid sequence: CSARGWSDAEAFI.

A remark on this clonotype: At one end, the junction sequence differs from germline, possibly due to a read error. The chain couples TRBV6-1 to TRBJ2-4; D may be TRBD2 (6 bases). Germline-derived CDR1 and CDR2 are MNHNS and SASEGT. The CDR3 has 15 residues. In DNA, the CDR3 is TGTACCAGCAGCCAGTTGCAGGGCCAGGAGGGCATTAAGTACTTC. This translates into CTSSQLQGQEGIKYF.